These 19 T cell receptor beta chains were all obtained from the same sample, sequenced in a study of cytomegalovirus exposure and HLA in healthy donors. Only in-frame clones appear in the TCRdb table, and some are missing; sequencing was by immunoSEQ multiplex PCR. The table lists more than 60,000 clones, over 90% of them singletons, with roughly 5% in the top ten. Input material: PBMCs. The receptors were sampled from a woman between 18 and 29 years old in good health and CMV-seropositive.

The CDR3 loop reads CASSQEGDPQGRGETQYF. The CDR3 region has the DNA TGCGCCAGCAGCCAAGAGGGGGACCCACAGGGGAGAGGAGAGACCCAGTACTTC. The chain employs TRBV4-3 and TRBJ2-5, with TRBD1 matching 7 bases. The length of the CDR3 is 18 residues. The junction had 14 bases not matched to a gene; V was cut back by 0 bases and J by 4 bases. Germline V gene lookup returns CDR1 LGHNA and CDR2 YSLEER.

This chain links TRBV28 with TRBJ2-5; the D gene is possibly TRBD1 (6 bases). Germline V gene lookup returns CDR1 MDHEN and CDR2 SYDVKM. The germline V and J ends were trimmed by 6 bases and 5 bases, with 13 bases remaining between them. The CDR3 is 13 amino acids. The CDR3 reads CASRKQGMETQYF. The DNA of the CDR3 is TGTGCCAGCAGGAAACAGGGTATGGAGACCCAGTACTTC.

This clone came up a few times. This chain connects TRBV15 to TRBJ2-7; the match to TRBD2 covers 11 bases. V was pared by 0 bases and J by 0 bases, with 7 bases of the junction left unmatched. This CDR3 is built from 18 residues. Germline V gene data show CDR1 as LNHNV and CDR2 as YYDKDF (reference sequence). Here the CDR3 DNA reads TGTGCCACCAGCAGAGATTCTTCTAGCGGGGGGTTCTCCTACGAGCAGTACTTC. Amino acids: CATSRDSSSGGFSYEQYF.

CDR3 in DNA: TGTGCCAGCAGCAGGGACAGGGGAGGGACGGGGGAGCTGTTTTTT. This codes for CASSRDRGGTGELFF. The rearrangement links TRBV7-2 to TRBJ2-2, with 10 bases matching TRBD1. Germline CDR1 reads SGHTA; CDR2 reads FQGNSA. Trimming took 5 bases from V and 8 from J; bases not matched to a gene: 8. The CDR3 sequence is 15 residues long.

The chain uses TRBV7-2 and TRBJ1-2; D perhaps matches TRBD1 (6 bases). V shed 1 base and J shed 0 bases, with 12 bases lying between them. Germline V CDR1 and CDR2: SGHTA, FQGNSA. The CDR3 extends over 16 amino acids. The CDR3 is CASSLGPGTSNYGYTF. DNA for the CDR3: TGTGCCAGCAGCTTAGGACCCGGGACATCTAACTATGGCTACACCTTC.

This chain uses TRBV28 with TRBJ2-7; tentative D call: TRBD2 (6 bases). Trimming took 8 bases from V and 2 from J, leaving 10 bases between them. The germline V gene has CDR1 MDHEN and CDR2 SYDVKM. The CDR3 has 12 amino acids. The DNA for the CDR3 is TGTGCCAGCTTCGGCGGGGCCTACGAGCAGTACTTC. Translating it yields CASFGGAYEQYF.

The chain combines TRBV6-6 with TRBJ2-3; D not certain. Germline assignment: CDR1 MNHNY and CDR2 SVGAGI (reference sequence). V was trimmed by 4 bases and J by 6 bases, leaving 11 bases between them. The CDR3 is 13 amino acids. The CDR3 loop reads CASSSPPADTQYF. CDR3 nucleotides: TGTGCCAGCAGTTCACCTCCAGCGGATACGCAGTATTTT.

The chain employs TRBV7-2 and TRBJ2-3; TRBD2 is a possible D gene (5 bases). V lost 1 base and J lost 1, with 9 bases in between. The CDR3 runs to 15 residues. Germline assignment: CDR1 SGHTA and CDR2 FQGNSA. CDR3 protein: CASSLGGAGTDTQYF. The CDR3 region has the DNA TGTGCCAGCAGCTTAGGGGGAGCTGGCACAGATACGCAGTATTTT.

This chain uses TRBV13 with TRBJ2-3; 10 nucleotides agree with TRBD1. Germline lookup yields CDR1 PRHDT and CDR2 FYEKMQ (reference sequence). Trimming took 3 bases from V and 6 from J; bases not matched to a gene: 6. This CDR3 spans 15 amino acids. CDR3 DNA: TGTGCCAGCAGCTTTTTGGGACAGGGGATGGATACGCAGTATTTT. It encodes CASSFLGQGMDTQYF.

The chain employs TRBV30 and TRBJ2-1, with 7 positions matching TRBD1. Germline trimming cut 3 bases from V and 1 base from J; bases unmatched to any gene: 6. The CDR3 totals 15 residues. Per the germline V gene, CDR1 is GTSNPN and CDR2 is SVGIG (reference sequence). CDR3 residues: CAWRPRGLSYNEQFF. For the CDR3, the DNA is TGTGCCTGGAGACCGAGGGGGCTGTCCTACAATGAGCAGTTCTTC.

The chain employs TRBV30 and TRBJ2-5; possibly TRBD1 for D (6 bases). The CDR3 is 14 amino acids. Germline lookup yields CDR1 GTSNPN and CDR2 SVGIG (reference sequence). Trimming pared 2 bases from V and 3 bases from J, leaving 13 bases between. The CDR3 reads CAWSLKGHKETQYF. CDR3 in DNA: TGTGCCTGGAGTTTAAAGGGACATAAAGAGACCCAGTACTTC.

The chain links TRBV5-1 to TRBJ1-1, with D perhaps matching TRBD1 (5 bases). V lost 0 bases and J lost 3, with 15 bases in between. Germline-derived CDR1 and CDR2 are SGHRS and YFSETQ. The CDR3 covers 16 residues. The CDR3 protein is CASSLDRRGGDTEAFF. The CDR3 DNA reads TGCGCCAGCAGCTTGGACAGACGGGGGGGGGACACTGAAGCTTTCTTT.

The V call is TRBV4-3, the J call TRBJ2-1, with 7 bases matching TRBD1. V dropped 1 base and J dropped 9; count of bases not matched to a gene: 15. Germline CDR1 is LGHNA and CDR2 is YSLEER. The CDR3 contains 17 residues. In DNA, the CDR3 is TGCGCCAGCAGCCAAGCCTCCAGGGACAGTTTTAATTCTGAGCAGTTCTTC. Its protein product is CASSQASRDSFNSEQFF.

A remark on this clone: The sample contains more than one DNA sequence encoding this CDR3. The chain employs TRBV7-2 and TRBJ2-1, with D perhaps matching TRBD2 (5 bases). Germline CDR1 and CDR2: SGHTA and FQGNSA. The V gene lost 3 bases and the J gene lost 1 base, with 10 bases spanning the gap. This CDR3 has 15 amino acids. CDR3 bases: TGTGCCAGCAGCTTGGGGAGTGGATCCTACAATGAGCAGTTCTTC. Its protein product is CASSLGSGSYNEQFF.

The chain combines TRBV4-1 with TRBJ1-5; D may be TRBD1 (5 bases). The CDR3 extends over 18 amino acids. The V gene's germline CDR1 is MGHRA and CDR2 YSYEKL. V was clipped by 0 bases and J by 8 bases, with 23 bases between them. The CDR3 loop is CASSQDRWVEGDKEPQHF. For the CDR3, the DNA is TGCGCCAGCAGCCAAGATAGGTGGGTAGAAGGGGATAAGGAGCCCCAGCATTTT.

This clone was detected once. This rearrangement joins TRBV19 to TRBJ2-7, with TRBD1 identical over 7 bases. V lost 5 bases, J lost 5 bases, and 9 bases stayed unmatched. In germline, CDR1 is LNHDA, CDR2 SQIVND (reference sequence). This CDR3 contains 14 residues. The CDR3, as DNA: TGTGCCAGTAGTTTCAAACAGGGGTGGAACGAGCAGTACTTC. Protein sequence: CASSFKQGWNEQYF.

The chain recombines TRBV25-1 with TRBJ2-7; weak D call: TRBD1 (6 bases). V lost 10 bases and J lost 3, with 16 bases in between. The CDR3 has 13 residues. Germline values: CDR1 MGHDK, CDR2 SYGVNS. The CDR3 nucleotides read TGTGCCACCAGGGGTATAGGGGACTACGAGCAGTACTTC. This sequence encodes CATRGIGDYEQYF.

The chain employs TRBV28 and TRBJ2-7; 7 bases line up with TRBD2. This CDR3 comprises 11 residues. With 8 bases clipped from V and 4 bases from J, the junction kept 2 bases outside the gene matches. Germline V gene data show CDR1 as MDHEN and CDR2 as SYDVKM. CDR3 sequence reads: CASGLEYEQYF. The CDR3 DNA reads TGTGCCAGCGGACTAGAGTACGAGCAGTACTTC.

This chain connects TRBV29-1 to TRBJ2-7; tentative D call: TRBD1 (7 bases). The V gene lost 7 bases and the J gene lost 4 bases, with 14 bases spanning the gap. The CDR3 runs 12 residues. The germline gives CDR1 SQVTM, CDR2 ANQGSEA. In nucleotides, the CDR3 is TGCAGCGGGAGGGACAGCGCGTACGAGCAGTACTTC. Its protein is CSGRDSAYEQYF.